This TCR beta chain was profiled in a study of spatial heterogeneity in lung cancer. Whole-study context: Raw-read counts averaged over ten per unique TCR and UMI combination. Overall study results and limits: There were more appearances of ubiquitous expanded tumor TCRs in blood at resection than at follow-up.

CDR1 and CDR2 (germline): DFQATT, SNEGSKA (reference sequence). The germline V and J ends were trimmed by 5 bases and 2 bases, with 12 bases remaining between them. There are 13 residues in the CDR3. A note on this clonotype: The antigen is not known.

Time point here: sample taken at primary tumor resection. Whole RNA, which was extracted from tumor, nontumor lung tissue or frozen PBMC, was sequenced without any cell sorting. Donation came from 70 or so patients with untreated early-stage non-small cell lung cancer. The presence of a unique molecular identifier marked each TCR cDNA molecule. TCRdb re-derived calls from the 5' RACE reads in MiXCR, one entry per CDR3 protein. This repertoire shows roughly 25,000 distinct CDR3 sequences, more than 10% found once; its top ten account for 25%. The chain has TRBV20-1 and TRBJ2-5, with D perhaps matching TRBD2 (5 bases). This specimen was PBMCs, taken at surgery. The receptor comes from a female donor with early-stage non-small cell lung cancer. The CDR3 coding sequence is TGCAGTGCTCGGCCCAGCGGACAAGAGACCCAGTACTTC. This codes for CSARPSGQETQYF.